These 25 T cell receptor beta chains share one sample of origin, sequenced in a study of cytomegalovirus exposure and HLA in healthy donors (dated by TCRdb to the late 2010s). The method was the immunoSEQ multiplex PCR assay. For the multiplex PCR, a mixture combining 60 forward primers for TCR Vbeta segments and 13 reverse primers for TCR Jbeta segments was used. TCRdb's version of the immuneACCESS table is confined to in-frame rearrangements and falls short of the full clone set. An unresolved V gene accounts for under half of the shortfall where checked; the remainder is of unknown origin. Across this sample there are about 73,000 clones, with 75% seen only once. The top ten clones comprise approximately 13% of the sample. Material for sequencing was PBMCs. The source is a man in his 70s in good health and CMV-seronegative.

There are a few counts of this clone. CDR3 nucleotides: TGTGCCAGCAGCACAGGGGGCAATCCACCCGGGGAGCTGTTTTTT. It encodes CASSTGGNPPGELFF. V gene TRBV6-1 combines with J gene TRBJ2-2, with 9 bases fitting TRBD1. V was pared by 6 bases and J by 6 bases, with 8 bases of the junction left unmatched. Germline V gene lookup returns CDR1 MNHNS and CDR2 SASEGT. This CDR3 spans 15 amino acids.

In this sample, this clone turned up a few times. In DNA, the CDR3 is TGTGCCAGTAGTCCGAATACCGGGACAGGGAGGTTGGGTGAGCAGTTCTTC. Encoded protein: CASSPNTGTGRLGEQFF. The chain carries TRBV19 and TRBJ2-1, with TRBD1 matching over 9 bases. The CDR3 sequence is 17 residues long. Looked up from germline, CDR1 is LNHDA and CDR2 is SQIVND (reference sequence). V gave up 5 bases and J gave up 9 bases; unmatched junction bases: 17.

V usage is TRBV5-6 and J usage is TRBJ2-1, with 12 bases aligning to TRBD2. The V segment lost 2 bases and the J segment 9 bases; nucleotides outside the gene matches: 6. This CDR3 spans 15 amino acids. The germline V gene has CDR1 SGHDT and CDR2 YYEEEE. The CDR3: CASSFGSSGRAEQFF. DNA for the CDR3: TGTGCCAGCAGCTTCGGGTCTAGCGGGAGGGCTGAGCAGTTCTTC.

This chain connects TRBV4-3 to TRBJ1-3; D gene uncertain. Germline V gene lookup returns CDR1 LGHNA and CDR2 YSLEER. Trimming left V 1 base short and J 0 bases short, with 7 bases between. The CDR3 is 15 residues long. CDR3 protein: CASSQGTASGNTIYF. As DNA, the CDR3 is TGCGCCAGCAGCCAAGGGACTGCCTCTGGAAACACCATATATTTT.

The rearrangement uses TRBV27 and TRBJ1-1; 7 nucleotides align to TRBD1. Germline lookup yields CDR1 MNHEY and CDR2 SMNVEV (reference sequence). The CDR3 has 14 amino acids. The V gene end was trimmed by 2 bases and the J gene end by 7 bases; junction bases not matched to a gene: 7. CDR3 sequence reads: CASSLMGQPCEAFF. For the CDR3, the DNA is TGTGCCAGCAGTTTAATGGGACAGCCTTGTGAAGCTTTCTTT.

The chain couples TRBV2 to TRBJ1-1; D uncertain. The ends were cut back, 0 bases at V and 7 bases at J, with 9 bases in the middle. The CDR3 is 13 residues long. Germline V CDR1 and CDR2: SNHLY, FYNNEI. The CDR3 region is CASSEAGRGEAFF. The DNA of the CDR3 is TGTGCCAGCAGTGAAGCTGGCCGGGGTGAAGCTTTCTTT. Based on the CDR3 plus reference TRBV2 and TRBJ1-1, the full variable domain is EPEVTQTPSHQVTQMGQEVILRCVPISNHLYFYWYRQILGQKVEFLVSFYNNEISEKSEIFDDQFSVERPDGSNFTLKIRSTKLEDSAMYFCASSEAGRGEAFFGQGTRLTVV.

The chain employs TRBV11-2 and TRBJ2-1, with 15 bases matching TRBD2. V trimming: 5 bases; J trimming: 1 base; junction bases outside the gene matches: 3. The CDR3 spans 17 residues. Germline V gene lookup returns CDR1 SGHAT and CDR2 FQNNGV. The CDR3 reads CASSPGLAGGSYNEQFF. CDR3 coding DNA: TGTGCCAGCAGCCCAGGACTAGCGGGAGGGTCCTACAATGAGCAGTTCTTC.

This clone was detected a few times. The rearrangement links TRBV5-4 to TRBJ2-5; 7 nucleotides align to TRBD1. The CDR3 contains 17 residues. The V gene's germline CDR1 is SGHNT and CDR2 YYREEE (reference sequence). V lost 4 bases and J lost 4; bases outside the gene matches: 16. The CDR3 DNA follows: TGTGCCAGCAGCCGAGGGTCTATATTAGGGGGCATAGAGACCCAGTACTTC. This sequence encodes CASSRGSILGGIETQYF.

The V call is TRBV30, the J call TRBJ1-6; tentatively, D is TRBD1 (5 bases). The CDR3 is 13 residues long. Germline CDR1 GTSNPN, CDR2 SVGIG (reference sequence). Trimming cost V 8 bases and J 6 bases, with 14 bases left between them. As DNA, the CDR3 is TGTGCCCTGGACGGGACTTCTAATTCACCCCTCCACTTT. This gives the protein CALDGTSNSPLHF.

The sample holds a few counts of this clone. The CDR3 DNA reads TGTGCCAGCAGCTATAGCGTATACAATGAGCAGTTCTTC. Protein product: CASSYSVYNEQFF. J is TRBJ2-1 and V is TRBV13, with a possible D match to TRBD2 (5 bases). V lost 4 bases, J lost 4 bases, and 8 bases lay in between. The CDR3 is 13 amino acids. Germline V CDR1 and CDR2: PRHDT, FYEKMQ (reference sequence).

The chain uses TRBV9 and TRBJ1-5, with D unresolved. There are 14 residues in the CDR3. Germline loops: CDR1 SGDLS, CDR2 YYNGEE. Trimming removed 4 bases at V and 7 bases at J, with 15 bases between. CDR3 nucleotide sequence: TGTGCCAGCAGCCTCTACAATGTCGGGCAGCCCCAGCATTTT. Protein: CASSLYNVGQPQHF. Complete variable domain (other parts from reference TRBV9 and TRBJ1-5): DSGVTQTPKHLITATGQRVTLRCSPRSGDLSVYWYQQSLDQGLQFLIQYYNGEERAKGNILERFSAQQFPDLHSELNLSSLELGDSALYFCASSLYNVGQPQHFGDGTRLSIL.

The V and J genes are TRBV7-9 and TRBJ2-1; a weak D match, TRBD2 (6 bases). V lost 1 base and J 2 bases, leaving 9 bases between the germline ends. Looked up from germline, CDR1 is SEHNR and CDR2 is FQNEAQ (reference sequence). The length of the CDR3 is 15 residues. The DNA of the CDR3 is TGTGCCAGCAGCTTAGGAGGCGGGGCCTACAATGAGCAGTTCTTC. It codes for CASSLGGGAYNEQFF.

The CDR3 DNA is TGTGCCATCAGTGATAGGACAGGGATCAATGAGCAGTTCTTC. Its protein is CAISDRTGINEQFF. The V gene is TRBV10-3, the J gene TRBJ2-1, with 8 bases lining up with TRBD1. V shed 3 bases, J shed 6 bases, and the junction held 4 bases outside the gene matches. Germline assignment: CDR1 ENHRY and CDR2 SYGVKD. CDR3 length equals 14 residues.

CDR3 bases: TGTGCCAGCAGTTTAGAGGAACGTTCTGAAAAACTGTTTTTT. This gives the protein CASSLEERSEKLFF. The chain employs TRBV28 and TRBJ1-4; D not resolved. The CDR3 extends over 14 amino acids. V was cut by 2 bases and J by 7 bases, with 11 bases left in between. The germline V gene encodes CDR1 MDHEN and CDR2 SYDVKM.

The chain couples TRBV10-3 to TRBJ1-2, with a possible D match to TRBD1 (5 bases). This CDR3 region has 13 residues. Germline CDR1 ENHRY, CDR2 SYGVKD. V was trimmed by 7 bases and J by 1 base, leaving 10 bases between them. This CDR3 is CAITQGVNYGYTF. CDR3 coding DNA: TGTGCCATCACCCAAGGGGTTAACTATGGCTACACCTTC.

J is TRBJ1-2 and V is TRBV13; 7 bases fit TRBD1. The CDR3 covers 13 residues. J lost 4 bases, V lost 3 bases, and 2 bases had no gene match. Germline CDR1 is PRHDT and CDR2 is FYEKMQ (reference sequence). CDR3 amino acids: CASSLGQSYGYTF. Written as DNA, the CDR3 is TGTGCCAGCAGCTTGGGACAGTCCTATGGCTACACCTTC.

The V gene is TRBV30, the J gene TRBJ1-4; D is unresolved. Germline lookup yields CDR1 GTSNPN and CDR2 SVGIG (reference sequence). This CDR3 has 15 amino acids. Between the trimmed V and J ends, which lost 0 bases and 4 bases, there was a span of 12 bases. CDR3 residues: CAWSVKSSDNEKLFF. CDR3 nucleotide sequence: TGTGCCTGGAGTGTAAAGTCGTCAGATAATGAAAAACTGTTTTTT.

The chain carries TRBV19 and TRBJ2-5; 7 bases agree with TRBD1. The CDR3 totals 14 residues. V was clipped by 5 bases and J by 5 bases; unmatched bases: 8. Per the germline V gene, CDR1 is LNHDA and CDR2 is SQIVND (reference sequence). CDR3 nucleotide sequence: TGTGCCAGTAGTCCCGGACAGGTTTCGGAGACCCAGTACTTC. It is translated as CASSPGQVSETQYF.

J is TRBJ1-2 and V is TRBV7-2, with TRBD1 matching 9 bases. CDR3 size: 13 residues. CDR1 is SGHTA and CDR2 is FQGNSA in the germline V gene. The junction had 2 bases not matched to a gene; V was cut back by 2 bases and J by 7 bases. The CDR3 loop is CASSLPGQGGYTF. The CDR3 region has the DNA TGTGCCAGCAGCTTACCGGGACAGGGTGGCTACACCTTC.

The chain couples TRBV28 to TRBJ1-2; 8 positions match TRBD1. V lost 4 bases to trimming and J lost 4 bases; unmatched junction nucleotides: 8. Germline CDR1 MDHEN, CDR2 SYDVKM. This CDR3 has 15 residues. The CDR3 spells CASSSPTGVFYGYTF. The DNA of the CDR3 is TGTGCCAGCAGTTCCCCGACAGGGGTCTTCTATGGCTACACCTTC.

This chain links TRBV6-5 with TRBJ1-1; 7 bases fit TRBD1. Germline values: CDR1 MNHEY, CDR2 SVGAGI. The CDR3 is 14 amino acids. Unmatched junction bases numbered 6, after V lost 6 bases and J lost 2 bases. CDR3 DNA sequence: TGTGCCAGCAGGCCGACAGGGATCAACACTGAAGCTTTCTTT. Translation gives CASRPTGINTEAFF.

This clone was seen only a few times. V gene TRBV5-6 combines with J gene TRBJ1-1, with D possibly being TRBD1 (5 bases). Trimming pared 5 bases from V and 4 bases from J, leaving 21 bases between. The CDR3 length is 16 residues. Germline CDR1 reads SGHDT; CDR2 reads YYEEEE. In nucleotides, the CDR3 is TGTGCCAGCAGTCTTGGGGTCAGGGAACGAAGCACTGAAGCTTTCTTT. Translation: CASSLGVRERSTEAFF.

This clone was seen more than once but under ten times. The chain's CDR3 is CASKTGVYTGELFF. CDR3 coding DNA: TGCGCCAGTAAGACAGGGGTATACACCGGGGAGCTGTTTTTT. The chain carries TRBV5-1 and TRBJ2-2, with 8 bases lining up with TRBD1. The V and J ends lost 8 bases and 3 bases, in that order; junction bases with no gene match: 6. The germline V gene encodes CDR1 SGHRS and CDR2 YFSETQ. The CDR3 spans 14 residues.

The chain is built from TRBV29-1 and TRBJ2-2, with 8 bases lining up with TRBD2. The CDR3 contains 15 residues. CDR1 is SQVTM and CDR2 is ANQGSEA in the germline V gene. V lost 5 bases, J lost 0 bases, and 5 bases stayed unmatched. The chain's CDR3 is CSVKDGRANTGELFF. The CDR3 DNA is TGCAGCGTTAAGGACGGGAGGGCGAACACCGGGGAGCTGTTTTTT.

This sequence joins TRBV6-5 and TRBJ1-4; 7 positions match TRBD1. The junction had 6 bases not matched to a gene; V was cut back by 6 bases and J by 5 bases. The CDR3 has 14 residues. Looked up from germline, CDR1 is MNHEY and CDR2 is SVGAGI. CDR3 loop: CASRRGQLNEKLFF. DNA of the CDR3: TGTGCCAGCAGGAGGGGACAGCTAAATGAAAAACTGTTTTTT.